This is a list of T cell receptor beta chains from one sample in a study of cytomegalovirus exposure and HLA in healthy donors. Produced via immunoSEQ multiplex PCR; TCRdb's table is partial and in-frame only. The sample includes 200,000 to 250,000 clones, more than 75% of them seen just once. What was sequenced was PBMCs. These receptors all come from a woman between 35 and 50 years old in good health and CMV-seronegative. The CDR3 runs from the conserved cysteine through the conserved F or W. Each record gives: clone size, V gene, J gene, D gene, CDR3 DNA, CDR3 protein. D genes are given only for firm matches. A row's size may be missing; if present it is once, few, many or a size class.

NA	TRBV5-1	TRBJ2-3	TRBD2	TGCGCCAGCAGCACGGGACTAGCGGGAGGAACAGATACGCAGTATTTT	CASSTGLAGGTDTQYF
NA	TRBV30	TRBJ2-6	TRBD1	TGTGCCTGGAGTTCCGGACAGGGGGCGTCTGGGGCCAACGTCCTGACTTTC	CAWSSGQGASGANVLTF
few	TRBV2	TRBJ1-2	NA	TGTGCCAGCAGGTGGGGCTTCAGCGGGGGCGGCTACACCTTC	CASRWGFSGGGYTF
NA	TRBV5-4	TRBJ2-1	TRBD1	TGTGCCAGCAGCCCCGCCCCAGGACAGGGGGCTGAGCAGTTCTTC	CASSPAPGQGAEQFF
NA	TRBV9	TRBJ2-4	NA	TGTGCCAGCAGCGTCGCGGGGGCCGTTACCGTAGCCAAAAACATTCAGTACTTC	CASSVAGAVTVAKNIQYF
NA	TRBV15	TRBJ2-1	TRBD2	TGTGCCACCAGCCCTGGGACTAGCGGAAACAATGAGCAGTTCTTC	CATSPGTSGNNEQFF
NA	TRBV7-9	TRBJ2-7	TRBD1	TGTGCCAGCAGCCTAGGACAGGGGAGTACCTACGAGCAGTACTTC	CASSLGQGSTYEQYF
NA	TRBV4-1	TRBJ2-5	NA	TGCGCCAGCAGCGCCGCGGGACCCCAGGAGACCCAGTACTTC	CASSAAGPQETQYF
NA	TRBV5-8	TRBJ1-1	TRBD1	TGTGCCAGCGGTACAGGGGACGCTGAAGCTTTCTTT	CASGTGDAEAFF
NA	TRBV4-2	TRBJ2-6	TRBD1	TGTGCCAGCAGCCAAGGTGGGACAGAAGGCTCTGGGGCCAACGTCCTGACTTTC	CASSQGGTEGSGANVLTF
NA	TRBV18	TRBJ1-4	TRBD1	TGTGCCAGCTCCCAGGGGGCCACTAATGAAAAACTGTTTTTT	CASSQGATNEKLFF
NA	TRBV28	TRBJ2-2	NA	TGTGCCAGCAGTTTACCCCCCCCGTTAACGAACACCGGGGAGCTGTTTTTT	CASSLPPPLTNTGELFF
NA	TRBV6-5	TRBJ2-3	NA	TGTGCCAGCAGCATCCAGCGCCGCACAGATACGCAGTATTTT	CASSIQRRTDTQYF
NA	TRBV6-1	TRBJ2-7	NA	TGTGCCAGCAGATACGAACACAGGGGACTGAACGAGCAGTACTTC	CASRYEHRGLNEQYF
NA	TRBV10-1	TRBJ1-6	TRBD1	TGCGCCAGCAGTGAGTCGACAGGGGGGCCTTCACCCCTCCACTTT	CASSESTGGPSPLHF
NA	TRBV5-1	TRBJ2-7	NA	TGCGCCAGCAGCTTGGTAGGGGGAACCTACGAGCAGTACTTC	CASSLVGGTYEQYF
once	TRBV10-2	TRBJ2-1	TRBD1	TGCGCCAGCAGAATCCAGGGGGCAGGTGAGCAGTTCTTC	CASRIQGAGEQFF
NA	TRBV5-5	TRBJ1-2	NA	TGTGCCAGCACCCAAAGCTACGGGTATGGCTACACCTTC	CASTQSYGYGYTF
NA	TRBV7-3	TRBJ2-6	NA	TGTGCCAGCAGGGCAGACTCTGGGGCCAACGTCCTGACTTTC	CASRADSGANVLTF
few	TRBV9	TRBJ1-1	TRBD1	TGTGCCAGCAGCCCAGCAGACAGGGTTTGGAACACTGAAGCTTTCTTT	CASSPADRVWNTEAFF
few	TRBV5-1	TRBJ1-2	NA	TGCGCCAGCAGCCCGGACCCGGAGAGGGCCCTAAACTATGGCTACACCTTC	CASSPDPERALNYGYTF
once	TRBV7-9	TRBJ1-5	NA	TGTGCCAGCAGCTTAACAGTGAATCAGCCCCAGCATTTT	CASSLTVNQPQHF
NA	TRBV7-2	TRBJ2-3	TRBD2	TGTGCCAGCAGCTTATCGACTAGCGGCACAGATACGCAGTATTTT	CASSLSTSGTDTQYF
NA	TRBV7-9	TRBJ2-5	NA	TGTGCCAGCAGCTTAGTTCGGGTAGAGACCCAGTACTTC	CASSLVRVETQYF
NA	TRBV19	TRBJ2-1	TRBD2	TGTGCCAGTAGTATATTAGCGGGAGGCACCAATGAGCAGTTCTTC	CASSILAGGTNEQFF
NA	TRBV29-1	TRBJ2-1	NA	TGCAGCGTTAGTACAGCGGGTAGGAATGAGCAGTTCTTC	CSVSTAGRNEQFF
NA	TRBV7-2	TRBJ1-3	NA	TGTGCCAGCTCGCGAGGTGGAAACACCATATATTTT	CASSRGGNTIYF
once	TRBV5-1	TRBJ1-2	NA	TGCGCCAGCAGCGAGGGGGACGGAATCTATGGCTACACCTTC	CASSEGDGIYGYTF
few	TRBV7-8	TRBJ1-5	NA	TGTGCCAGCAGCGCGGCCCTGAATCAGCCCCAGCATTTT	CASSAALNQPQHF
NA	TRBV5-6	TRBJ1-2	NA	TGTGCCAGCAGTTGGCTAGCCTTCGGCTACACCTTC	CASSWLAFGYTF
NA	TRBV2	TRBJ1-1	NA	TGTGCCAGCCGGTACGGGGACACTGAAGCTTTCTTT	CASRYGDTEAFF
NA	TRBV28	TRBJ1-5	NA	TGTGCCATCTTAGGACGCGGGCCTAGCAATCAGCCCCAGCATTTT	CAILGRGPSNQPQHF
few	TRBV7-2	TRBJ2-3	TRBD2	TGTGCCAGCAGTTTAGGTCGGCGGGCGGGAGGTAGCACAGATACGCAGTATTTT	CASSLGRRAGGSTDTQYF
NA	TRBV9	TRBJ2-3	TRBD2	TGTGCCAGCAGCGCCTTAGCGGGAGGTTATGATACGCAGTATTTT	CASSALAGGYDTQYF
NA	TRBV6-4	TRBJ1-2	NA	TGTGCCAGCAGTGACGGGCGAATCTCGGGCTACACCTTC	CASSDGRISGYTF
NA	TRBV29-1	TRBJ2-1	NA	TGCAGCGCCTGGACTCTTTCCCACAATGAGCAGTTCTTC	CSAWTLSHNEQFF
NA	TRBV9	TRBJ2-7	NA	TGTGCCAGCAGCCCGTCGGGTCACTACGAGCAGTACTTC	CASSPSGHYEQYF
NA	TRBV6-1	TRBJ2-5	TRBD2	TGTGCCAGCAGCCTAATCAAAGCGGGAGGCGAGACCCAGTACTTC	CASSLIKAGGETQYF